A selection of T cell receptor beta chains follows, all from one sample in a study of control samples from healthy donors and cancer patients. TCRdb's table, derived via immunoSEQ multiplex PCR, lists solely in-frame clones and lacks some. The table shows some 14,000 clones, with 77% occurring only once. What was sequenced was formalin-fixed, paraffin-embedded tissue. The origin of the receptors is a male donor with melanoma. Each CDR3 is given with its conserved first and last residue. D genes are given only for firm matches. A row's size may be missing; if present it is once, few, many or a size class.

V gene,J gene,clone size,D gene,CDR3 protein,CDR3 DNA
TRBV30,TRBJ2-3,-,-,CAWSGRGAQYF,TGTGCCTGGAGTGGAAGGGGAGCGCAGTATTTT
TRBV7-2,TRBJ1-1,-,-,CASSLAGSRAFF,TGTGCCAGCAGCCTGGCGGGCAGTAGAGCTTTCTTT
TRBV7-6,TRBJ2-1,-,-,CASSFASGRRGLEQFF,TGTGCCAGCAGCTTTGCCAGTGGCCGGAGGGGGCTGGAGCAGTTCTTC
TRBV3-1/TRBV3-2,TRBJ2-6,-,TRBD1,CASSQPGQGAVTGANVLTF,TGTGCCAGCAGCCAACCCGGACAGGGGGCAGTAACTGGGGCCAACGTCCTGACTTTC
TRBV4-3,TRBJ1-1,-,TRBD1,CASSHVTGGAPEAFF,TGCGCCAGCAGCCACGTGACAGGGGGGGCCCCTGAAGCTTTCTTT
TRBV3-1/TRBV3-2,TRBJ1-5,-,-,CASSPGVGNNQPQHF,TGTGCCAGCAGCCCGGGGGTGGGTAACAATCAGCCCCAGCATTTT
TRBV25-1,TRBJ2-1,-,-,CASSEIRVGHNEQFF,TGTGCCAGCAGTGAGATTCGGGTCGGGCACAATGAGCAGTTCTTC
TRBV28,TRBJ2-1,-,TRBD2,CASSALPGLAGGTQFF,TGTGCCAGCAGTGCACTCCCGGGACTAGCGGGGGGTACCCAGTTCTTC
TRBV7-9,TRBJ1-4,-,TRBD1,CASSPGDRLNEKLFF,TGTGCCAGCAGCCCGGGGGACAGGCTTAATGAAAAACTGTTTTTT
TRBV5-1,TRBJ1-2,-,TRBD1,CASSLVKADRNYTF,TGCGCCAGCAGCTTGGTTAAGGCGGACAGGAACTACACCTTC
TRBV14,TRBJ2-2,few,TRBD1,CASSQIDRGRTGELFF,TGTGCCAGCAGCCAGATCGACAGGGGAAGGACCGGGGAGCTGTTTTTT
TRBV9,TRBJ1-2,-,-,CASSVGLLVDGYTF,TGTGCCAGCAGCGTAGGGTTGTTGGTTGATGGCTACACCTTC
TRBV13,TRBJ2-3,-,-,CASSLRGVDTQYF,TGTGCCAGCAGCTTAAGAGGGGTAGATACGCAGTATTTT
TRBV10-3,TRBJ2-5,once,TRBD1,CAISPIGTGEETQYF,TGTGCCATCAGTCCCATCGGGACAGGGGAAGAGACCCAGTACTTC
TRBV20-1,TRBJ2-5,-,-,CSASRNQETQYF,TGCAGTGCTAGTAGAAACCAAGAGACCCAGTACTTC
TRBV19,TRBJ2-5,-,-,CASSISSGVGGETQYF,TGTGCCAGTAGTATTTCTTCGGGGGTAGGGGGAGAGACCCAGTACTTC
TRBV2,TRBJ2-1,-,-,CASSDRGINNEQFF,TGTGCCAGCAGTGACAGGGGAATTAACAATGAGCAGTTCTTC
TRBV27,TRBJ1-5,-,-,CASSLRGNQPQHF,TGTGCCAGCAGTTTAAGAGGGAATCAGCCCCAGCATTTT
TRBV9,TRBJ2-3,-,TRBD2,CASSVDRAGGRDTQYF,TGTGCCAGCAGCGTAGACCGAGCGGGGGGACGCGATACGCAGTATTTT
TRBV5-4,TRBJ2-2,-,TRBD2,CASSSTSGGTGELFF,TGTGCCAGCAGCTCGACTAGCGGGGGCACCGGGGAGCTGTTTTTT
TRBV7-9,TRBJ2-5,-,-,CASSRNSRGYQETQYF,TGTGCCAGCAGCCGGAATTCGAGGGGGTACCAAGAGACCCAGTACTTC
TRBV5-1,TRBJ2-1,-,TRBD2,CASSSRTSGGNYNEQFF,TGCGCCAGCAGCTCCAGGACTAGCGGGGGGAACTACAATGAGCAGTTCTTC
TRBV3-1/TRBV3-2,TRBJ1-1,-,-,CASSQGFEREAFF,TGTGCCAGCAGCCAAGGATTCGAGAGAGAAGCTTTCTTT
TRBV5-1,TRBJ2-7,once,TRBD1,CASSTWTGPTYEQYF,TGCGCCAGCAGCACCTGGACAGGGCCTACCTACGAGCAGTACTTC
TRBV30,TRBJ1-1,-,TRBD1,CAWSPTGMKAEAFF,TGTGCCTGGAGTCCGACAGGGATGAAAGCTGAAGCTTTCTTT
TRBV28,TRBJ1-1,-,-,CASSSQGRGNTEAFF,TGTGCCAGCAGTTCTCAGGGCAGGGGGAACACTGAAGCTTTCTTT
TRBV12-3/TRBV12-4,TRBJ1-2,-,-,CASSEGWGYTF,TGTGCCAGCAGTGAGGGGTGGGGCTACACCTTC
TRBV11-1,TRBJ1-4,-,-,CASTPETGTSGKLFF,TGTGCCAGCACCCCTGAAACAGGGACCAGTGGAAAACTGTTTTTT
TRBV5-1,TRBJ1-3,-,-,CASSLGRTDGTIYF,TGCGCCAGCAGCTTGGGGCGGACGGACGGCACCATATATTTT
TRBV18,TRBJ1-1,-,TRBD1,CASTPGQGQTEAFF,TGTGCCAGCACCCCAGGACAGGGCCAGACTGAAGCTTTCTTT
TRBV5-1,TRBJ1-1,-,TRBD1,CASSLDRGPTEAFF,TGCGCCAGCAGCTTAGACAGGGGTCCCACTGAAGCTTTCTTT
TRBV19,TRBJ1-6,-,-,CASTESYNSPLHF,TGTGCCAGTACCGAATCCTATAATTCACCCCTCCACTTT
TRBV5-8,TRBJ2-3,-,TRBD2,CASSSGQSGVGHTQYF,TGTGCCAGCAGCTCGGGGCAAAGCGGGGTCGGGCATACGCAGTATTTT
TRBV11-2,TRBJ2-2,-,TRBD2,CTSSSTSGGRGGELFF,TGTACCAGCAGCTCAACTAGCGGGGGGCGAGGCGGGGAGCTGTTTTTT
TRBV14,TRBJ1-2,-,-,CASSQERLIGYTF,TGTGCCAGCAGCCAAGAACGTCTTATCGGCTACACCTTC
TRBV19,TRBJ2-7,-,-,CASRSAGYTGEQYF,TGTGCCAGTAGGTCCGCGGGTTACACCGGCGAGCAGTACTTC
TRBV28,TRBJ1-1,-,TRBD1,CASSPLQDRTNTEAFF,TGTGCCAGCAGTCCCCTTCAGGACAGGACGAACACTGAAGCTTTCTTT
TRBV7-9,TRBJ1-1,-,-,CTSSLEQAGNTEAFF,TGTACCAGCAGCTTAGAACAGGCTGGGAACACTGAAGCTTTCTTT
TRBV30,TRBJ2-7,-,-,CAWSKEHLSYEQYF,TGTGCCTGGAGTAAGGAACACCTCTCCTACGAGCAGTACTTC
TRBV5-1,TRBJ2-2,-,-,CASSLGDIHTGELFF,TGCGCCAGCAGCTTGGGGGACATCCACACCGGGGAGCTGTTTTTT
TRBV2,TRBJ2-5,-,-,CASSTSRETQYF,TGTGCCAGCAGTACTAGCCGGGAGACTCAGTACTTC
TRBV5-1,TRBJ1-5,-,-,CASSLGQVNQPQHF,TGCGCCAGCAGCTTGGGACAGGTTAATCAGCCCCAGCATTTT
TRBV9,TRBJ2-3,-,-,CASSAPRDKDSSTDTQYF,TGTGCCAGCAGCGCCCCGCGGGACAAGGACAGCAGCACAGATACGCAGTATTTT
TRBV2,TRBJ2-3,-,-,CASGGVGTDTQYF,TGTGCCAGCGGGGGAGTGGGCACAGATACGCAGTATTTT
TRBV7-6,TRBJ2-2,few,-,CASSGGGDSGVTGELFF,TGTGCCAGCAGCGGAGGAGGGGACAGCGGGGTCACCGGGGAGCTGTTTTTT
TRBV3-1/TRBV3-2,TRBJ2-5,-,-,CASSQDRRKETQYF,TGTGCCAGCAGCCAAGATCGGCGGAAAGAGACCCAGTACTTC
TRBV6-6,TRBJ2-1,-,-,CASSRQAYNEQFF,TGTGCCAGCAGCCGACAGGCGTACAATGAGCAGTTCTTC
TRBV5-5,TRBJ1-3,-,-,CASSLPGHGNTIYF,TGTGCCAGCAGCTTACCCGGGCACGGAAACACCATATATTTT
TRBV2,TRBJ1-1,-,TRBD1,CASSLTGYTEAFF,TGTGCCAGCAGCTTGACAGGGTACACTGAAGCTTTCTTT
TRBV6-5,TRBJ2-7,few,TRBD1,CASSRLPDRDNEQYF,TGTGCCAGCAGCCGCCTTCCGGACAGGGACAACGAGCAGTACTTC
TRBV4-1,TRBJ2-7,-,TRBD1,CASSQITGGYEQYF,TGCGCCAGCAGCCAAATTACAGGGGGCTACGAGCAGTACTTC
TRBV3-1/TRBV3-2,TRBJ1-1,few,-,CASSQDGGRNTEAFF,TGTGCCAGCAGCCAAGATGGGGGACGGAACACTGAAGCTTTCTTT
TRBV3-1/TRBV3-2,TRBJ1-5,-,TRBD1,CASSQSTGGFGNQPQHF,TGTGCCAGCAGCCAATCGACAGGGGGCTTTGGCAATCAGCCCCAGCATTTT